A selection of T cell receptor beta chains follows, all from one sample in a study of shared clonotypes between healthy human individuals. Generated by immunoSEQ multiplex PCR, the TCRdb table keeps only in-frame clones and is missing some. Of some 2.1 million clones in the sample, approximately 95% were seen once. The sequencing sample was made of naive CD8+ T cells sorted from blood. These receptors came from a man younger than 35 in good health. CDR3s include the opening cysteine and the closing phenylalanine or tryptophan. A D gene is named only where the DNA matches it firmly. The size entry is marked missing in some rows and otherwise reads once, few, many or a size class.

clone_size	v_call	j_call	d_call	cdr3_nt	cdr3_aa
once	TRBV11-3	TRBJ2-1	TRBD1	TGTGCCAGCAGCGACGGCCGGGGACAGGGGAGAGGTAATGAGCAGTTCTTC	CASSDGRGQGRGNEQFF
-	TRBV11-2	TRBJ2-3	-	TGTGCCAGCAGCTCCTTAGCGGCGGGAGATACGCAGTATTTT	CASSSLAAGDTQYF
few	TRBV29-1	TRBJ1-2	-	TGCAGCGTTGAAATCAACAGGACTCCTTATGGCTACACCTTC	CSVEINRTPYGYTF
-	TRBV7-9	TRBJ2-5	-	TGTGCCAGCAGTTCCGAGGACCGGGACTTTCAAGAGACCCAGTACTTC	CASSSEDRDFQETQYF
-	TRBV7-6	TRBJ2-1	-	TGTGCCAGCAGCCTGTTCGCGGGCGAGCAGTTCTTC	CASSLFAGEQFF
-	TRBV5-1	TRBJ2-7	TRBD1	TGCGCCAGCAGCCCGTCAGGGACAGGGCCTCCTCTGGGCCGTTACGAGCAGTACTTC	CASSPSGTGPPLGRYEQYF
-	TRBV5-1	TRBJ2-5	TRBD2	TGCGCCAGCGGATTACTAGCGGGAGGAGAGACCCAGTACTTC	CASGLLAGGETQYF
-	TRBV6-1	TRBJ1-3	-	TGTGCCAGCAGTAGTTGGACGGCTGGAAACACCATATATTTT	CASSSWTAGNTIYF
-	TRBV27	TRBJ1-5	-	TGTGCCAGCAGTTTATACGGGTATAGCAATCAGCCCCAGCATTTT	CASSLYGYSNQPQHF
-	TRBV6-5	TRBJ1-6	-	TGTGCCAGCAGTTACCTCCAGAGCTCCTATAATTCACCCCTCCACTTT	CASSYLQSSYNSPLHF
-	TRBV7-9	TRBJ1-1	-	TGTGCCAGCAGTCATATTCAGGATAACACTGAAGCTTTCTTT	CASSHIQDNTEAFF
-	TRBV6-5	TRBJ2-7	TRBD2	TGTGCCAGCTCTCCAGCGGGGGCCTACGAGCAGTACTTC	CASSPAGAYEQYF
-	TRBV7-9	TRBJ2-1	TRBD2	TGTGCCAGCAGCCCCCCGACTAGCGAGAGTATCAATGAGCAGTTCTTC	CASSPPTSESINEQFF
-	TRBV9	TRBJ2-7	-	TGTGCCAGCAGCTCTGGCCAGGTCGGTGGCGAGCAGTACTTC	CASSSGQVGGEQYF
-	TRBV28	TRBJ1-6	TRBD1	TGTGCCAGCAGACGGACAGGGTCTTTGGGTTCACCCCTCCACTTT	CASRRTGSLGSPLHF
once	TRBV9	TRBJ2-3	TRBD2	TGTGCCAGCAGCGAGCCGCGGGGACTAGCGGGAGCAGATACGCAGTATTTT	CASSEPRGLAGADTQYF
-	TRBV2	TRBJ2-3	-	TGTGCCAGCAGTCTTGGGGGGGCAGGGAGTGAGGATACGCAGTATTTT	CASSLGGAGSEDTQYF
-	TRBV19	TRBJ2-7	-	TGTGCCAGTAGTAGTTCCCGGTCTGAATACTACGAGCAGTACTTC	CASSSSRSEYYEQYF
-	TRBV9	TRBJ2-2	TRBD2	TGTGCCAGCAGCGTAGGGGGATGGCTAGCGGGGAACGAGCTGTTTTTT	CASSVGGWLAGNELFF
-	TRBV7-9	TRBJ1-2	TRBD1	TGTGCCACACCCTCCGAGGGGACAGACTATGGCTACACCTTC	CATPSEGTDYGYTF
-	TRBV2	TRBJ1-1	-	TGTGCCAGCAGTGGCACTAACACTGAAGCTTTCTTT	CASSGTNTEAFF
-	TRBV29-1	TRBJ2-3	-	TGCAGCGTTGAGGGTAGGAGCACAGATACGCAGTATTTT	CSVEGRSTDTQYF
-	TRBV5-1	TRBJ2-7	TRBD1	TGCGCCAGCAGCTTGGGGGACAGCTCCTACGAGCAGTACTTC	CASSLGDSSYEQYF
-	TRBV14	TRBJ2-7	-	TGTGCCAGCAGCCATAGATCCAGGGCCCCCTACGAGCAGTACTTC	CASSHRSRAPYEQYF
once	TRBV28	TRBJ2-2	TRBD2	TGTGCCAGCAGTTCGCGGGCGCGGGGGGGCCGATTGGGAACCGGGGAGCTGTTTTTT	CASSSRARGGRLGTGELFF
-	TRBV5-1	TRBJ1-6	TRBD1	TGCGCCAGCAGCAAGACAGGGGGCGGCTCACCCCTCCACTTT	CASSKTGGGSPLHF
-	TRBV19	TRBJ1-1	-	TGTGCCAGTAATTACGGGCAGGGTGAAGCTTTCTTT	CASNYGQGEAFF
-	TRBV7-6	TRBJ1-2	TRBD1	TGTGCCAGCAGCTCAATTTCAGGGGGCTTTGGCTACACCTTC	CASSSISGGFGYTF
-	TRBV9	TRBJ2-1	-	TGTGCCAGCAGCGTCGAGCGGGCCTACAATGAGCAGTTCTTC	CASSVERAYNEQFF
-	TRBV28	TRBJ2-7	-	TGTGCCAGCAGGGGGCCCTACGAGCAGTACTTC	CASRGPYEQYF
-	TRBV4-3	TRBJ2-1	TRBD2	TGCGCCAGCAGCCAAGGGGTTGCGGGAGAGGTTCACAATGAGCAGTTCTTC	CASSQGVAGEVHNEQFF
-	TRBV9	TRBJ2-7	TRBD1	TGTGCCAGCAGCGCAGACAGGGGACTCTCCTACGAGCAGTACTTC	CASSADRGLSYEQYF
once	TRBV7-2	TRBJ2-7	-	TGTGCCAGCAGTTCCACAGGCGAAATCACCTACGAGCAGTACTTC	CASSSTGEITYEQYF
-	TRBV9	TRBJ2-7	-	TGTGCCAGCAGCGTAGAATGGGGCCGCTCCTACGAGCAGTACTTC	CASSVEWGRSYEQYF
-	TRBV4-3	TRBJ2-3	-	TGCGCCAGCAGCCAAGAACACAGGCCTAGCACAGATACGCAGTATTTT	CASSQEHRPSTDTQYF
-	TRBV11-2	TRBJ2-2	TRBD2	TGTGCCAGCAGACATAGACTAGCGGGAAACCATGCGAACACCGGGGAGCTGTTTTTT	CASRHRLAGNHANTGELFF
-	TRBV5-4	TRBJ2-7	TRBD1	TGTGCCAGCAGCGCGGACAGGGGAGTCTACGAGCAGTACTTC	CASSADRGVYEQYF
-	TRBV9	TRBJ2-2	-	TGTGCCAGCATGGAGGGCGGAGACACCGGGGAGCTGTTTTTT	CASMEGGDTGELFF
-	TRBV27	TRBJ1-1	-	TGTGCCAGCTCAGCCAGGTCGTTGAACACTGAAGCTTTCTTT	CASSARSLNTEAFF
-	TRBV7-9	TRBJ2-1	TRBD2	TGTGCCAGCAGCTTAGATGGTAGCGGGGCTTTCTACAATGAGCAGTTCTTC	CASSLDGSGAFYNEQFF
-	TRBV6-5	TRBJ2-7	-	TGTGCCAGCAGTTACTCGCCAAATACCGCCTACGAGCAGTACTTC	CASSYSPNTAYEQYF
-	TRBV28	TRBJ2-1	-	TGTGCCAGCACCCTTGGGCTCACGAGCTCCTACAATGAGCAGTTCTTC	CASTLGLTSSYNEQFF
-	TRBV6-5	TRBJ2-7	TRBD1	TGTGCCAGCAGTTTGGACAGGGGGGCCTACGAGCAGTACTTC	CASSLDRGAYEQYF
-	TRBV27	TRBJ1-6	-	TGTGCCAGCAGTTTATGGGCGACCGGGCGGTCACCCCTCCACTTT	CASSLWATGRSPLHF
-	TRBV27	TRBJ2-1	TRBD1	TGTGCCAGCAGCGACAGGGGCTCCTACAATGAGCAGTTCTTC	CASSDRGSYNEQFF